One sample yielded the 27 T cell receptor beta chains listed below, sequenced in a study of early T cells in non-severe SARS-CoV-2 infection. MiXCR, applied by TCRdb to the 5' RACE reads, yields one record per CDR3 protein. The sample includes 100,000 or so distinct CDR3 sequences, under 15% of them seen just once. Sequenced sample: whole blood. These receptors were collected from an adult who was a healthcare worker with PCR-confirmed SARS-CoV-2 infection or an uninfected control (not recorded which).

This clonotype appeared many times. V is TRBV10-3 and J is TRBJ2-1; 13 nucleotides line up with TRBD2. The V gene's germline CDR1 is ENHRY and CDR2 SYGVKD. CDR3 length: 15 residues. V trimming: 4 bases; J trimming: 5 bases; junction bases outside the gene matches: 2. The CDR3 DNA reads as TGTGCCATCAGTGCGGGACTAGCGGGAAACAATGAGCAGTTCTTC. Translating it yields CAISAGLAGNNEQFF.

This clonotype was picked up many times. The chain joins TRBV28 to TRBJ2-7; D not certain. The CDR3 has 11 residues. The germline V gene has CDR1 MDHEN and CDR2 SYDVKM. V was trimmed by 7 bases and J by 2 bases, leaving 6 bases between them. CDR3 DNA: TGTGCCAGCAACCGAGCCTACGAGCAGTACTTC. It codes for CASNRAYEQYF.

This clonotype has just one count. This chain joins TRBV28 and TRBJ1-1, with D unclear. V lost 8 bases to trimming and J lost 2 bases, with 12 bases between them. CDR1 and CDR2 from the germline V gene are MDHEN and SYDVKM. The CDR3 is 13 amino acids. The CDR3 bases are TGTGCCAGCCTAACGAAGATCAACACTGAAGCTTTCTTT. It encodes CASLTKINTEAFF.

The chain employs TRBV7-8 and TRBJ2-1, with TRBD2 as a possible D gene (6 bases). V was shortened by 1 base and J by 8 bases, with 15 bases between the two germline ends. The germline V gene encodes CDR1 SGHVS and CDR2 FQNEAQ. The CDR3 extends over 15 amino acids. This CDR3 reads CASSLVKGRNDEQFF. The DNA of the CDR3 is TGTGCCAGCAGCTTAGTGAAAGGGAGGAATGATGAGCAGTTCTTC.

This clonotype was counted ten times or more. This chain uses TRBV14 with TRBJ1-4; TRBD1 is a possible D gene (5 bases). With 5 bases removed from V and 5 bases from J, the gap between germline ends came to 15 bases. The CDR3 spans 15 residues. Per the germline V gene, CDR1 is SGHDN and CDR2 is FVKESK. The CDR3: CASSDFGRGNEKLFF. CDR3 in DNA: TGTGCCAGCAGCGATTTTGGACGGGGGAATGAAAAACTGTTTTTT.

This clonotype has at least ten counts. V gene TRBV21-1 combines with J gene TRBJ1-5; the table's D gene call, TRBD1, was not cross checked with the DNA. TRBV21-1 is shown as a pseudogene. The CDR3 is made up of 16 amino acids. CDR3 loop: CASSNESRGDNQPQHF. The CDR3 coding sequence is TGTGCCAGCAGCAACGAGAGCAGGGGGGACAATCAGCCCCAGCATTTT.

There are many counts of this clonotype. The J gene is TRBJ1-2, the V gene TRBV29-1; the D is unclear. CDR3 length equals 11 residues. The V end was cut by 5 bases, the J end by 9 bases, with 13 bases between. From germline, CDR1 is SQVTM and CDR2 ANQGSEA. The CDR3 here is CSVKKGGSYTF. In nucleotides, the CDR3 is TGCAGCGTTAAGAAGGGCGGTAGCTACACCTTC.

This clonotype has more than one count but fewer than ten. V is TRBV12-3 or TRBV12-4 and J is TRBJ2-1; D perhaps matches TRBD1 (5 bases). Trimming pared 3 bases from V and 4 bases from J, leaving 10 bases between. The CDR3 has 14 residues. CDR3 in DNA: TGTGCCAGCAGTTTTACAGGAAGATACAATGAGCAGTTCTTC. Amino acid sequence: CASSFTGRYNEQFF.

This clonotype turned up a few times. This chain links TRBV3-1 with TRBJ1-1; possibly TRBD1 for D (6 bases). The CDR3 runs to 11 residues. The V gene's germline CDR1 is LGHDT and CDR2 YNNKEL (reference sequence). V was trimmed by 5 bases and J by 8 bases, leaving 9 bases between them. CDR3 bases: TGTGCCAGCAGCACAGGGCAGGAAGCTTTCTTT. This translates into CASSTGQEAFF.

The V call is TRBV4-1, the J call TRBJ1-2; D gene unclear. This CDR3 comprises 11 residues. V was trimmed by 9 bases and J by 2 bases, leaving 7 bases between them. Germline assignment: CDR1 MGHRA and CDR2 YSYEKL. The CDR3 DNA reads TGCGCCAGTCGGAAGAACTATGGCTACACCTTC. It is translated as CASRKNYGYTF.

Many counts were recorded for this clonotype. The chain links TRBV4-1 to TRBJ2-1; D is perhaps TRBD1 (5 bases). Per germline, CDR1 MGHRA and CDR2 YSYEKL. This CDR3 is 13 amino acids long. V was shortened by 1 base and J by 6 bases, with 7 bases between the two germline ends. In DNA, the CDR3 is TGCGCCAGCAGCCAAGGGACACTCAATGAGCAGTTCTTC. Protein product: CASSQGTLNEQFF.

This clonotype was seen more than once but under ten times. The chain couples TRBV11-2 to TRBJ1-4; D remains ambiguous. Germline lookup yields CDR1 SGHAT and CDR2 FQNNGV. The CDR3 is made up of 16 amino acids. Trimming removed 8 bases from V and 0 bases from J, with 16 bases in between. CDR3: CASGTGHFATNEKLFF. Written as DNA, the CDR3 is TGTGCCAGCGGTACTGGGCACTTTGCAACTAATGAAAAACTGTTTTTT.

In its sample, this clonotype was seen many times. This chain links TRBV6-4 with TRBJ2-2; 10 nucleotides agree with TRBD2. CDR1 and CDR2 from the germline V gene are MRHNA and SNTAGT. The CDR3 runs to 14 residues. V was clipped by 4 bases and J by 4 bases; unmatched bases: 0. CDR3 protein: CASSASGSTGELFF. For the CDR3, the DNA is TGTGCCAGCAGTGCTAGCGGGAGCACCGGGGAGCTGTTTTTT.

This clonotype has ten or more counts. This sequence joins TRBV5-1 and TRBJ2-1; 9 bases fit TRBD2. This CDR3 region has 15 residues. The germline gives CDR1 SGHRS, CDR2 YFSETQ. V gave up 3 bases and J gave up 7 bases; unmatched junction bases: 8. In DNA, the CDR3 is TGCGCCAGCAGCTCTCAAAGCGGGAGGCAAAATGAGCAGTTCTTC. Its protein product is CASSSQSGRQNEQFF. The full variable domain, completed using reference TRBV5-1 and TRBJ2-1, is KAGVTQTPRYLIKTRGQQVTLSCSPISGHRSVSWYQQTPGQGLQFLFEYFSETQRNKGNFPGRFSGRQFSNSRSEMNVSTLELGDSALYLCASSSQSGRQNEQFFGPGTRLTVL.

This clonotype was picked up a small number of times. V and J are TRBV9 and TRBJ2-2, with TRBD2 matching over 13 bases. This CDR3 is 14 amino acids long. Per the germline V gene, CDR1 is SGDLS and CDR2 is YYNGEE. V lost 7 bases and J lost 5; bases outside the gene matches: 2. The chain's CDR3 is CASGTSGNTGELFF. The CDR3 DNA reads as TGTGCCAGCGGGACTAGCGGGAATACCGGGGAGCTGTTTTTT.

The rearrangement uses TRBV20-1 and TRBJ2-7; TRBD2 matches at 7 bases. CDR1 is DFQATT and CDR2 is SNEGSKA in the germline V gene (reference sequence). V shed 6 bases, J shed 2 bases, and the junction held 10 bases outside the gene matches. This CDR3 comprises 14 residues. CDR3 region: CSATRLAEPYEQYF. The CDR3 DNA is TGCAGTGCGACCCGGCTAGCGGAGCCCTACGAGCAGTACTTC.

Only a few counts were recorded for this clonotype. The chain combines TRBV2 with TRBJ2-3, with D perhaps assigned TRBD1 or TRBD2 (5 bases each). Trimming shortened V by 7 bases and J by 2 bases, and 10 bases separated the two germline ends. Germline CDR1 and CDR2: SNHLY and FYNNEI. CDR3 size: 13 residues. The CDR3 region is CASNPGTTDTQYF. CDR3 nucleotide sequence: TGTGCCAGCAACCCGGGGACCACAGATACGCAGTATTTT.

The chain is built from TRBV4-1 and TRBJ2-4; perhaps TRBD1 as D (5 bases). Germline loops: CDR1 MGHRA, CDR2 YSYEKL. V was pared by 1 base and J by 0 bases, with 16 bases between. This CDR3 is built from 18 residues. The CDR3: CASSQGAAQGQAKNIQYF. In DNA, the CDR3 is TGCGCCAGCAGCCAAGGGGCGGCCCAGGGTCAAGCCAAAAACATTCAGTACTTC.

This clonotype has just a few counts. The chain couples TRBV29-1 to TRBJ2-5; 11 bases align to TRBD2. The germline V gene has CDR1 SQVTM and CDR2 ANQGSEA. This CDR3 is 13 amino acids long. The CDR3 bases are TGCGGCTTAGCGGGAGGGGAACAAGAGACCCAGTACTTC. Amino acids: CGLAGGEQETQYF. Filled out from reference TRBV29-1 and TRBJ2-5, the complete variable domain reads SAVISQKPSRDICQRGTSLTIQCQVDSQVTMMFWYRQQPGQSLTLIATANQGSEATYESGFVIDKFPISRPNLTFSTLTVSNMSPEDSSIYLCGLAGGEQETQYFGPGTRLLVL.

The chain carries TRBV6-6 and TRBJ2-2; D may be TRBD2 (6 bases). The CDR3 runs to 12 residues. From germline, CDR1 is MNHNY and CDR2 SVGAGI (reference sequence). The CDR3 spells CAEGENTGELFF. The CDR3 nucleotides read TGTGCGGAGGGCGAGAACACCGGGGAGCTGTTTTTT.

This clonotype turned up a few times. The chain combines TRBV4-2 with TRBJ2-5; D perhaps matches TRBD2 (6 bases). The CDR3 totals 15 residues. Trimming shortened V by 0 bases and J by 5 bases, and 13 bases separated the two germline ends. In germline, CDR1 is LGHNA, CDR2 YNFKEQ. DNA for the CDR3: TGTGCCAGCAGCCAAGATTCCGGTGGGGGGGAGACCCAGTACTTC. This encodes CASSQDSGGGETQYF.

The chain recombines TRBV2 with TRBJ2-7, with 11 bases aligning to TRBD2. The CDR3 is 14 residues long. Germline lookup yields CDR1 SNHLY and CDR2 FYNNEI. After removal of 8 bases from V and 6 bases from J, the junction contained 9 bases not matched to a gene. The CDR3 loop is CASSGTSGSREQYF. The CDR3 bases are TGTGCCAGCTCAGGAACTAGCGGGAGTCGCGAGCAGTACTTC. The whole variable domain, remainder taken from reference TRBV2 and TRBJ2-7, is EPEVTQTPSHQVTQMGQEVILRCVPISNHLYFYWYRQILGQKVEFLVSFYNNEISEKSEIFDDQFSVERPDGSNFTLKIRSTKLEDSAMYFCASSGTSGSREQYFGPGTRLTVT.

There are many counts of this clonotype. The chain employs TRBV7-2 and TRBJ2-1; D perhaps matches TRBD1 (5 bases). Germline V gene lookup returns CDR1 SGHTA and CDR2 FQGNSA. V was cut by 1 base and J by 7 bases, with 14 bases left in between. This CDR3 region has 15 residues. The CDR3 DNA reads TGTGCCAGCAGCTTAGGTGTCAGGGTGGGGAATGAGCAGTTCTTC. This sequence encodes CASSLGVRVGNEQFF.

This clonotype has a single count. The gene calls are TRBV29-1 and TRBJ1-1, with D possibly TRBD1 on 6 matching bases. CDR1 and CDR2 from the germline V gene are SQVTM and ANQGSEA. This CDR3 region has 13 residues. V lost 7 bases and J 1 base, leaving 13 bases between the germline ends. The CDR3 nucleotides are TGCAGCGCCCTACAGGGATCGAACACTGAAGCTTTCTTT. This translates into CSALQGSNTEAFF.

This clonotype was counted ten times or more. The rearrangement links TRBV20-1 to TRBJ1-2, with a tentative D call TRBD1 (5 bases). Trimming cost V 6 bases and J 6 bases, with 14 bases left between them. The CDR3 has 12 residues. Germline CDR1 is DFQATT and CDR2 is SNEGSKA (reference sequence). CDR3 DNA: TGCAGTGCCCCTACAGGAGAGGATGGCTACACCTTC. It codes for CSAPTGEDGYTF.

This clonotype has a count of ten or more. This chain links TRBV27 with TRBJ2-7; D is possibly TRBD2 (6 bases). Germline V gene data show CDR1 as MNHEY and CDR2 as SMNVEV (reference sequence). The CDR3 covers 13 residues. Trimming pared 1 base from V and 4 bases from J, leaving 8 bases between. This chain's CDR3 is CASSLWRDYEQYF. In nucleotides, the CDR3 is TGTGCCAGCAGTTTATGGAGGGATTACGAGCAGTACTTC.

This clonotype was observed at least ten times. The chain has TRBV20-1 and TRBJ2-7; no clear D gene. This CDR3 contains 12 residues. Deletions cut 3 bases from V and 5 bases from J, with 11 bases between. CDR1 and CDR2 (germline): DFQATT, SNEGSKA (reference sequence). Here the CDR3 reads CSARDASHEQYF. CDR3 nucleotide sequence: TGCAGTGCTAGGGACGCCAGCCACGAGCAGTACTTC.